The 23 T cell receptor beta chains below all came from one sample that was sequenced in a study of OX40 agonist ivuxolimab in advanced cancers. Only in-frame clones appear in the TCRdb table, and some are missing; sequencing was by immunoSEQ multiplex PCR. Of some 50,000 clones listed, around 88% are singletons. The sequences come from CD4+ or CD8+ T cells sorted from blood, collected in a trial of the OX40 agonist ivuxolimab. The source of these receptors is an adult with an advanced solid tumor such as melanoma, head and neck, liver or kidney cancer.

The chain joins TRBV30 to TRBJ2-7; no definite D call. Germline assignment: CDR1 GTSNPN and CDR2 SVGIG (reference sequence). Between the trimmed V and J ends, which lost 0 bases and 2 bases, there was a span of 8 bases. The CDR3 has 13 amino acids. The CDR3 region has the DNA TGTGCCTGGAGTGTGGGTGGTCCCTACGAGCAGTACTTC. This gives the protein CAWSVGGPYEQYF.

The chain combines TRBV6-6 with TRBJ1-3; no clear D gene. CDR1 MNHNY and CDR2 SVGAGI come from the germline V gene (reference sequence). The CDR3 has 12 residues. Deletions cut 7 bases from V and 2 bases from J, with 6 bases between. CDR3 sequence (DNA): TGTGCCAGCATGACGGCTGGAAACACCATATATTTT. Its translation: CASMTAGNTIYF.

V usage is TRBV6-5 and J usage is TRBJ1-1, with TRBD1 matching 7 bases. The CDR3 is 15 amino acids. The trim removed 4 bases at V and 3 bases at J, leaving 8 bases unmatched. Germline V gives CDR1 MNHEY, CDR2 SVGAGI. CDR3 DNA: TGTGCCAGCAGTTTTAACAGGGGAGGCGACACTGAAGCTTTCTTT. Its translation is CASSFNRGGDTEAFF.

This clone was detected only once. The chain combines TRBV7-9 with TRBJ2-6; the D gene could be TRBD1 or TRBD2 (5 bases each). Germline assignment: CDR1 SEHNR and CDR2 FQNEAQ (reference sequence). The V end was cut by 5 bases, the J end by 1 base, with 9 bases between. CDR3 length: 15 residues. The CDR3 sequence: CASSGGRSGANVLTF. CDR3 DNA: TGTGCCAGCAGCGGGGGACGGTCTGGGGCCAACGTCCTGACTTTC.

CDR3 DNA sequence: TGTGCCACCCTGACTAGCGCGGAGTGGGATACGCAGTATTTT. This sequence encodes CATLTSAEWDTQYF. The chain couples TRBV6-1 to TRBJ2-3, with 8 bases lining up with TRBD2. Germline CDR1 reads MNHNS; CDR2 reads SASEGT. The CDR3 has 14 residues. V was clipped by 10 bases and J by 6 bases; unmatched bases: 12.

This clone was observed a handful of times. The genes are TRBV6-6 and TRBJ2-1; no clear D gene. The CDR3 is made up of 14 amino acids. Germline CDR1 reads MNHNY; CDR2 reads SVGAGI (reference sequence). V was trimmed by 5 bases and J by 4 bases, leaving 12 bases between them. CDR3 sequence: CASSPLREYNEQFF. The CDR3 nucleotides read TGTGCCAGCAGTCCACTTAGGGAATACAATGAGCAGTTCTTC.

V usage is TRBV14 and J usage is TRBJ2-1, with a tentative D call TRBD1 (7 bases). The V and J ends lost 1 base and 4 bases respectively, with 14 bases between them. Per the germline V gene, CDR1 is SGHDN and CDR2 is FVKESK. This CDR3 has 16 residues. As DNA, the CDR3 is TGTGCCAGCAGCCAAGCAGGGGGGACTCAGTACAATGAGCAGTTCTTC. Its protein product is CASSQAGGTQYNEQFF.

To note about this clone: This CDR3 is also generated by other DNA sequences in the sample. This sequence joins TRBV28 and TRBJ1-2; tentatively, D is TRBD1 (6 bases). CDR1 is MDHEN, CDR2 SYDVKM, per germline. The CDR3 extends over 13 amino acids. The germline V and J ends were trimmed by 2 bases and 4 bases, with 8 bases remaining between them. CDR3 residues: CASSLAGAYGYTF. The CDR3 nucleotides are TGTGCCAGCAGTTTAGCAGGGGCCTATGGCTACACCTTC.

V is TRBV2 and J is TRBJ2-7; 8 bases are a match to TRBD1. Germline trimming cut 5 bases from V and 5 bases from J; bases unmatched to any gene: 5. This CDR3 has 13 amino acids. Germline V gives CDR1 SNHLY, CDR2 FYNNEI. The CDR3: CASSQTGVHEQYF. The CDR3 DNA reads as TGTGCCAGCAGTCAGACAGGGGTCCACGAGCAGTACTTC.

The J gene is TRBJ1-5, the V gene TRBV19, with 7 bases that match TRBD1. The V gene end was trimmed by 4 bases and the J gene end by 2 bases; junction bases not matched to a gene: 8. Germline CDR1 is LNHDA and CDR2 is SQIVND (reference sequence). This CDR3 has 16 residues. For the CDR3, the DNA is TGTGCCAGTAGTACCCGAGACAGGGTCGGCAATCAGCCCCAGCATTTT. Protein sequence: CASSTRDRVGNQPQHF.

The V call is TRBV29-1, the J call TRBJ2-3; 7 positions match TRBD1. The CDR3 is 13 amino acids. The germline gives CDR1 SQVTM, CDR2 ANQGSEA. V was clipped by 5 bases and J by 3 bases; unmatched bases: 5. CDR3 nucleotides: TGCAGCGTTAGGACAGGATTAACAGATACGCAGTATTTT. Its translation: CSVRTGLTDTQYF.

The rearrangement uses TRBV28 and TRBJ1-2; D not resolved. Between the trimmed V and J ends, which lost 6 bases and 4 bases, there was a span of 15 bases. The CDR3 length is 14 residues. Germline-derived CDR1 and CDR2 are MDHEN and SYDVKM. The CDR3 here is CASRVGQRTYGYTF. The CDR3 DNA reads as TGTGCCAGCAGGGTAGGCCAGAGAACCTATGGCTACACCTTC.

The chain employs TRBV5-1 and TRBJ2-7; tentative D call: TRBD1 (5 bases). This CDR3 region has 14 residues. Trimming cost V 4 bases and J 1 base, with 12 bases left between them. Looked up from germline, CDR1 is SGHRS and CDR2 is YFSETQ. Here the CDR3 reads CASSPRPGSYEQYF. The CDR3 coding sequence is TGCGCCAGCAGCCCACGCCCAGGGTCCTACGAGCAGTACTTC.

This chain connects TRBV7-2 to TRBJ2-3, with D perhaps TRBD2 (5 bases). The CDR3 consists of 14 residues. V gave up 0 bases and J gave up 2 bases, with 6 bases separating them. Germline V gene sequence: CDR1 SGHTA, CDR2 FQGNSA. The CDR3 DNA is TGTGCCAGCAGCTTAGCGCGGGCCACAGATACGCAGTATTTT. Residues: CASSLARATDTQYF.

This rearrangement joins TRBV5-1 to TRBJ2-3, with D possibly matching TRBD1 (6 bases). Trimming removed 0 bases from V and 6 bases from J, with 14 bases in between. CDR1 and CDR2 from the germline V gene are SGHRS and YFSETQ. The CDR3 totals 15 residues. CDR3 nucleotides: TGCGCCAGCAGCTTGGCGACAGGACGGGCGGATACGCAGTATTTT. This gives the protein CASSLATGRADTQYF.

The chain combines TRBV19 with TRBJ1-2, with 7 bases fitting TRBD1. V lost 0 bases, J lost 7 bases, and 8 bases stayed unmatched. Germline CDR1 reads LNHDA; CDR2 reads SQIVND (reference sequence). The CDR3 consists of 15 residues. The CDR3 loop reads CASSIEAQGIVGYTF. CDR3 sequence (DNA): TGTGCCAGTAGTATAGAAGCACAGGGGATCGTTGGCTACACCTTC.

The rearrangement joins TRBV5-4 to TRBJ1-3; 9 nucleotides agree with TRBD1. The CDR3 runs to 16 residues. Germline V gene lookup returns CDR1 SGHNT and CDR2 YYREEE (reference sequence). J lost 0 bases, V lost 4 bases, and 5 bases had no gene match. The DNA of the CDR3 is TGTGCCAGCAGCCAAAAGGACAGGGGCTCTGGAAACACCATATATTTT. This translates into CASSQKDRGSGNTIYF.

This clone was detected only once. The chain is built from TRBV10-1 and TRBJ2-5; D ambiguous. Near its end, the DNA agrees better with TRBJ2-7, so the J call may be wrong. The germline CDR1 and CDR2 sequences are WNHNN and SYGVQD (reference sequence). The CDR3 spans 14 residues. In DNA, the CDR3 is TGCGCCAGCAGTGACTCCGTCGTCTCCTACGAGCAGTACTTC. This codes for CASSDSVVSYEQYF.

The V and J genes are TRBV29-1 and TRBJ2-3, with 9 bases identical to TRBD1. CDR1 and CDR2 from the germline V gene are SQVTM and ANQGSEA. V trimming: 4 bases; J trimming: 4 bases; junction bases outside the gene matches: 3. The CDR3 sequence is 13 residues long. This CDR3 is CSVGDRAPDTQYF. The CDR3 DNA reads as TGCAGCGTTGGGGACAGGGCCCCAGATACGCAGTATTTT.

The genes are TRBV6-5 and TRBJ1-2; D not certain. From germline, CDR1 is MNHEY and CDR2 SVGAGI. The CDR3 spans 13 residues. The V end was cut by 6 bases, the J end by 1 base, with 9 bases between. CDR3 in DNA: TGTGCCAGCAGCCACCGAATTAACTATGGCTACACCTTC. Translated, it gives CASSHRINYGYTF.

This sequence joins TRBV6-1 and TRBJ1-2, with TRBD1 as a possible D gene (6 bases). Trimming removed 6 bases from V and 0 bases from J, with 11 bases in between. CDR3 length: 14 residues. Germline CDR1 reads MNHNS; CDR2 reads SASEGT. The CDR3 region has the DNA TGTGCCAGCAGACAGACAGGACCTAACTATGGCTACACCTTC. The encoded protein is CASRQTGPNYGYTF.

V and J are TRBV10-1 and TRBJ2-1, with D perhaps TRBD2 (6 bases). This CDR3 spans 14 amino acids. Between the trimmed V and J ends, which lost 2 bases and 1 base, there was a span of 6 bases. Germline CDR1 is WNHNN and CDR2 is SYGVQD (reference sequence). The CDR3 DNA is TGCGCCAGCAGTGAGGGGGGGTCCTACAATGAGCAGTTCTTC. Translation: CASSEGGSYNEQFF.

The rearrangement uses TRBV5-6 and TRBJ1-2, with D maybe TRBD1 (5 bases). The germline V and J ends were trimmed by 4 bases and 2 bases, with 12 bases remaining between them. The CDR3 length is 14 residues. CDR1 and CDR2 (germline): SGHDT, YYEEEE. The CDR3 bases are TGTGCCAGCAGCAGATCGGGACGGAACTATGGCTACACCTTC. Protein product: CASSRSGRNYGYTF.